This TCR beta chain was captured in a study of T cells in Graves' hyperthyroidism and ophthalmopathy. This clonotype showed up many times. Criteria for exclusion of patients were uncontrolled infection, other autoimmune disease, pregnancy or lactation. The authors obtained PBMCs from 9 to 10 ml of fresh peripheral blood. RNA transcripts gave rise to amplified TCR beta CDR3 regions. The HTBI primer set was used in a first-round RT-PCR of the TCR CDR3. TCRdb analysed the multiplex PCR reads with MiXCR anew, one entry per CDR3 protein. The table shows some 350,000 distinct CDR3 sequences, with about an eighth occurring only once. The CDR3 sequence is 15 residues long. Trimming took 7 bases from V and 4 from J, leaving 20 bases between them. Germline CDR1 is SQVTM and CDR2 is ANQGSEA.

This sequence joins TRBV29-1 and TRBJ2-1; no definite D call. This receptor was obtained from a middle-aged woman with Graves' ophthalmopathy. Sequencing input: blood. The CDR3: CSADRLDGYYNEQFF. For the CDR3, the DNA is TGCAGCGCTGACCGCCTAGACGGCTATTACAATGAGCAGTTCTTC.